Shown below are 27 T cell receptor beta chains from a single sample sequenced in a study of T cell responses to AZD1222 COVID-19 vaccine. Method: immunoSEQ multiplex PCR; TCRdb's copy keeps in-frame clones and lacks some. Of around 100,000 clones detected, around 86% appear once; the ten largest clones hold approximately 3%. This specimen consisted of peripheral blood, obtained 28 days after the second dose of the MenACWY control vaccine. The receptor source for this set is an adult who received the MenACWY meningococcal vaccine as a control.

The chain links TRBV6-5 to TRBJ1-1; the D is unclear. Trimming removed 0 bases from V and 7 bases from J, with 9 bases in between. Looked up from germline, CDR1 is MNHEY and CDR2 is SVGAGI. The CDR3 loop spans 13 amino acids. The DNA for the CDR3 is TGTGCCAGCAGTTACTCGAGGAGGGTTGAAGCTTTCTTT. Translation: CASSYSRRVEAFF.

The chain joins TRBV18 to TRBJ2-3; 8 positions match TRBD2. CDR1 is KGHSH, CDR2 LQKENI, per germline. This CDR3 contains 15 residues. V lost 0 bases and J lost 9; bases outside the gene matches: 8. The CDR3 coding sequence is TGTGCCAGCTCACCACCAAGCGGGACTAGGGAGACGCAGTATTTT. It encodes CASSPPSGTRETQYF.

The chain couples TRBV5-1 to TRBJ2-7; TRBD2 matches 8 bases. Germline V lookup: CDR1 SGHRS, CDR2 YFSETQ. The V segment lost 5 bases and the J segment 1 base; nucleotides outside the gene matches: 8. The CDR3 loop spans 15 amino acids. CDR3 bases: TGCGCCAGCAGAGAAGGAACTAGCGGTTCCTACGAGCAGTACTTC. It specifies CASREGTSGSYEQYF.

This clone was observed a handful of times. J is TRBJ2-5 and V is TRBV5-1, with a tentative D call TRBD1 (5 bases). Germline CDR1 and CDR2: SGHRS and YFSETQ. This CDR3 contains 13 residues. Trimming removed 2 bases at V and 5 bases at J, with 10 bases between. The CDR3, as DNA: TGCGCCAGCAGCTTCAGTGCAGGGGAGACCCAGTACTTC. As protein: CASSFSAGETQYF.

This chain links TRBV7-3 with TRBJ2-3, with D unclear. This CDR3 has 15 residues. In germline, CDR1 is SGHTA, CDR2 FQGTGA. Trimming pared 1 base from V and 2 bases from J, leaving 10 bases between. DNA of the CDR3: TGTGCCAGCAGCTTAAGTTCTACGTTCACAGATACGCAGTATTTT. Its protein product is CASSLSSTFTDTQYF.

This chain connects TRBV6-5 to TRBJ2-2, with D possibly TRBD2 on 6 matching bases. This CDR3 comprises 15 residues. The V gene lost 4 bases and the J gene lost 2 bases, with 11 bases spanning the gap. Germline V gene lookup returns CDR1 MNHEY and CDR2 SVGAGI. The CDR3 DNA is TGTGCCAGCAGTTCGCCGGGACTTAACACCGGGGAGCTGTTTTTT. As protein: CASSSPGLNTGELFF.

This clone was counted between two and nine times. The chain links TRBV28 to TRBJ1-2; no firm D call. This CDR3 has 14 amino acids. Germline lookup yields CDR1 MDHEN and CDR2 SYDVKM. V was trimmed by 1 base and J by 8 bases, leaving 14 bases between them. CDR3 in amino acids: CASSLSPPNRGYTF. The CDR3 DNA reads as TGTGCCAGCAGTTTATCCCCCCCCAACCGGGGCTACACCTTC.

This chain uses TRBV7-3 with TRBJ1-3; tentative D call: TRBD1 (6 bases). Germline V lookup: CDR1 SGHTA, CDR2 FQGTGA. Trimming took 2 bases from V and 2 from J, leaving 10 bases between them. The CDR3 has 15 residues. This chain's CDR3 is CASSLGGTTGNTIYF. CDR3 coding DNA: TGTGCCAGCAGCTTAGGCGGGACAACTGGAAACACCATATATTTT.

V usage is TRBV30 and J usage is TRBJ2-7; a weak D match, TRBD1 (6 bases). Germline CDR1 GTSNPN, CDR2 SVGIG (reference sequence). Between the trimmed V and J ends, which lost 0 bases and 3 bases, there was a span of 21 bases. The CDR3 is 17 residues long. The CDR3 here is CAWSVTRTYRANYEQYF. In DNA, the CDR3 is TGTGCCTGGAGTGTAACTAGGACGTACAGGGCTAACTACGAGCAGTACTTC.

V gene TRBV5-4 combines with J gene TRBJ1-1; TRBD1 agrees at 7 bases. This CDR3 is built from 14 residues. In germline, CDR1 is SGHNT, CDR2 YYREEE (reference sequence). J lost 4 bases, V lost 5 bases, and 8 bases had no gene match. The CDR3 loop is CASRKQGQGTEAFF. Here the CDR3 DNA reads TGTGCCAGCAGAAAACAGGGGCAGGGCACTGAAGCTTTCTTT.

The V call is TRBV7-8, the J call TRBJ2-7; D uncertain. Trimming stripped 0 bases from V and 1 base from J, with 10 bases between. This CDR3 has 15 amino acids. Germline V gene sequence: CDR1 SGHVS, CDR2 FQNEAQ. This chain's CDR3 is CASSLAIGVSYEQYF. The CDR3 DNA reads TGTGCCAGCAGCTTAGCTATTGGGGTTTCCTACGAGCAGTACTTC.

In its sample, this clone was seen once. The chain is built from TRBV24-1 and TRBJ2-7, with D perhaps matching TRBD1 (5 bases). Germline values: CDR1 KGHDR, CDR2 SFDVKD. The CDR3 is 13 residues long. V dropped 4 bases and J dropped 3 bases, with 9 bases sitting between them. CDR3 sequence: CATSDSGNYEQYF. The CDR3 DNA sequence: TGTGCCACCAGTGACTCAGGGAACTACGAGCAGTACTTC.

This clone was counted only a few times. The gene calls are TRBV2 and TRBJ1-2; 9 bases fit TRBD1. V shed 4 bases, J shed 7 bases, and the junction held 10 bases outside the gene matches. The germline V gene has CDR1 SNHLY and CDR2 FYNNEI. The CDR3 runs 15 residues. The CDR3 reads CASSAGTGKAFGYTF. The CDR3 DNA is TGTGCCAGCAGTGCGGGGACAGGGAAGGCTTTTGGCTACACCTTC.

The chain has TRBV19 and TRBJ1-1, with a tentative D call TRBD1 (5 bases). V lost 1 base and J lost 0, with 12 bases in between. The CDR3 sequence is 16 residues long. In germline, CDR1 is LNHDA, CDR2 SQIVND (reference sequence). CDR3 DNA sequence: TGTGCCAGTAGTATAGGTGGGGGGGTTATGAACACTGAAGCTTTCTTT. The encoded protein is CASSIGGGVMNTEAFF.

The chain uses TRBV3-1 (or the pseudogene TRBV3-2) and TRBJ2-7; D gene ambiguous. Deletions cut 0 bases from V and 6 bases from J, with 9 bases between. CDR3 length equals 13 residues. CDR1 is LGHDT and CDR2 is YNNKEL in the germline V gene (reference sequence). Written as DNA, the CDR3 is TGTGCCAGCAGCCAAGATCGAACAGCCGAGCAGTACTTC. This encodes CASSQDRTAEQYF.

The V call is TRBV7-9, the J call TRBJ1-6, with D possibly TRBD1 on 6 matching bases. V lost 6 bases, J lost 7 bases, and 13 bases lay in between. Germline CDR1 reads SEHNR; CDR2 reads FQNEAQ (reference sequence). The length of the CDR3 is 14 residues. Here the CDR3 reads CASSPTGGNSPLHF. CDR3 coding DNA: TGTGCCAGCAGTCCGACAGGAGGGAATTCACCCCTCCACTTT. Combining the CDR3 with reference TRBV7-9 and TRBJ1-6 gives the whole variable domain DTGVSQNPRHKITKRGQNVTFRCDPISEHNRLYWYRQTLGQGPEFLTYFQNEAQLEKSRLLSDRFSAERPKGSFSTLEIQRTEQGDSAMYLCASSPTGGNSPLHFGNGTRLTVT.

The chain couples TRBV11-2 to TRBJ2-2, with a possible D match to TRBD2 (6 bases). The CDR3 has 16 amino acids. Between the trimmed V and J ends, which lost 1 base and 0 bases, there was a span of 9 bases. Germline CDR1 and CDR2: SGHAT and FQNNGV. The DNA for the CDR3 is TGTGCCAGCAGCTTAGTAGCGGAGTCGAACACCGGGGAGCTGTTTTTT. Amino acid sequence: CASSLVAESNTGELFF.

This clone was counted a few times. J is TRBJ2-1 and V is TRBV10-3; D not certain. Trimming took off 2 bases at V and 4 bases at J, with 15 bases between the two ends. Looked up from germline, CDR1 is ENHRY and CDR2 is SYGVKD. The CDR3 is made up of 16 amino acids. CDR3 sequence: CAISEGFPPPYNEQFF. DNA for the CDR3: TGTGCCATCAGTGAGGGGTTCCCGCCCCCTTACAATGAGCAGTTCTTC.

A few counts support this clone. The V and J genes are TRBV5-5 and TRBJ1-3; D is unclear. This CDR3 region has 13 residues. V shed 2 bases and J shed 2 bases, with 5 bases lying between them. Germline V CDR1 and CDR2: SGHKS, YYEKEE (reference sequence). CDR3 DNA sequence: TGTGCCAGCAGCTTAAGCACTGGAAACACCATATATTTT. This encodes CASSLSTGNTIYF.

V is TRBV3-1 (or the pseudogene TRBV3-2) and J is TRBJ2-7, with TRBD1 matching over 9 bases. The CDR3 is made up of 13 amino acids. CDR1 LGHDT and CDR2 YNNKEL come from the germline V gene (reference sequence). J lost 1 base, V lost 6 bases, and 1 base had no gene match. CDR3 DNA sequence: TGTGCCAGCAGACAGGGGGCATCCTACGAGCAGTACTTC. Its translation: CASRQGASYEQYF.

The chain employs TRBV11-2 and TRBJ2-5; D possibly matches TRBD1 or TRBD2 (6 bases each). The V gene lost 7 bases and the J gene lost 4 bases, with 16 bases spanning the gap. CDR1 is SGHAT, CDR2 FQNNGV, per germline. CDR3 size: 14 residues. This CDR3 reads CASTSTSGAETQYF. The DNA of the CDR3 is TGTGCCAGCACCTCGACCTCGGGGGCAGAGACCCAGTACTTC.

V usage is TRBV29-1 and J usage is TRBJ2-4, with 10 bases matching TRBD1. Germline lookup yields CDR1 SQVTM and CDR2 ANQGSEA. Trimming at V came to 7 bases and at J to 6 bases, leaving 3 bases not matched to a gene. The CDR3 is 12 residues long. The CDR3 loop is CSAGQGSNIQYF. The CDR3 DNA reads as TGCAGCGCGGGACAGGGGTCAAACATTCAGTACTTC.

This chain links TRBV4-2 with TRBJ2-3; 9 bases align to TRBD2. J lost 1 base, V lost 1 base, and 3 bases had no gene match. The germline V gene has CDR1 LGHNA and CDR2 YNFKEQ. This CDR3 region has 16 residues. This chain's CDR3 is CASSQAAGGRTDTQYF. The CDR3 DNA is TGTGCCAGCAGCCAAGCAGCGGGGGGACGCACAGATACGCAGTATTTT.

This clone is medium-sized (0.01 to 0.1%) in the sample. The chain combines TRBV5-1 with TRBJ1-2; TRBD1 agrees at 9 bases. The junction had 12 bases not matched to a gene; V was cut back by 4 bases and J by 5 bases. CDR3 length equals 16 residues. The germline V gene has CDR1 SGHRS and CDR2 YFSETQ. CDR3 sequence (DNA): TGCGCCAGCAGCCATTTACAGGGGGCGGAAGGATATGGCTACACCTTC. The encoded protein is CASSHLQGAEGYGYTF.

The chain uses TRBV12-3 or TRBV12-4 and TRBJ1-2; tentatively, D is TRBD1 (6 bases). The V and J ends lost 7 bases and 3 bases respectively, with 12 bases between them. There are 13 residues in the CDR3. CDR3 nucleotides: TGTGCCAGCACCTCCGGGACATACTATGGCTACACCTTC. Translating gives CASTSGTYYGYTF.

The V and J genes are TRBV18 and TRBJ1-2; TRBD1 agrees at 9 bases. Unmatched junction bases numbered 10, after V lost 5 bases and J lost 6 bases. This CDR3 has 15 amino acids. From germline, CDR1 is KGHSH and CDR2 LQKENI. The CDR3 loop is CASSAPGTGRHGYTF. The CDR3, as DNA: TGTGCCAGCTCAGCGCCCGGGACAGGGCGGCATGGCTACACCTTC. The full variable domain, with the rest looked up from reference TRBV18 and TRBJ1-2, is NAGVMQNPRHLVRRRGQEARLRCSPMKGHSHVYWYRQLPEEGLKFMVYLQKENIIDESGMPKERFSAEFPKEGPSILRIQQVVRGDSAAYFCASSAPGTGRHGYTFGSGTRLTVV.

J is TRBJ1-5 and V is TRBV14; 7 bases are shared with TRBD1. Losses at the gene ends were 4 bases for V and 1 base for J; bases not matched to a gene: 19. Germline V gene lookup returns CDR1 SGHDN and CDR2 FVKESK. CDR3 size: 20 residues. CDR3 sequence: CASSPERGGCRSSSNQPQHF. In DNA form, the CDR3 reads TGTGCCAGCAGCCCAGAACGAGGGGGCTGTAGGAGTTCAAGCAATCAGCCCCAGCATTTT.